The 19 T cell receptor beta chains listed next were all sequenced from one sample in a study of T cell repertoires in cytomegalovirus infection. Their specific antigens are unknown. In TCRdb, the reads were re-called with MiXCR into one record per CDR3 protein. The sample contains some 500,000 distinct CDR3 sequences, around a third of which appear only once. Specimen: cultured PBMCs, collected from culture after CMV antigen stimulation. The receptors come from a human donor in good health (CMV status not recorded). Some clones in this sample may be carry-over from other donors' samples.

This clonotype was seen only a few times. This chain connects TRBV3-1 to TRBJ1-1; no clear D gene. This CDR3 spans 13 amino acids. The V gene's germline CDR1 is LGHDT and CDR2 YNNKEL (reference sequence). V shed 4 bases and J shed 1 base, with 7 bases lying between them. The CDR3 DNA sequence: TGTGCCAGCAGCCCGCGGGAGAACACTGAAGCTTTCTTT. Its protein product is CASSPRENTEAFF.

This clonotype was counted between two and nine times. The V gene is TRBV28, the J gene TRBJ1-4; maybe TRBD1 (5 bases). This CDR3 has 15 amino acids. Germline V gene lookup returns CDR1 MDHEN and CDR2 SYDVKM. V lost 2 bases, J lost 11 bases, and 18 bases lay in between. CDR3 in DNA: TGTGCCAGCAGTTTAAGTGGACCGGGACGGGGGAAACTGTTTTTT. Protein sequence: CASSLSGPGRGKLFF.

This clonotype was counted only a few times. The chain combines TRBV7-3 with TRBJ2-1, with D perhaps TRBD2 (5 bases). V lost 2 bases and J 10 bases, leaving 24 bases between the germline ends. Germline loops: CDR1 SGHTA, CDR2 FQGTGA. This CDR3 spans 17 amino acids. Here the CDR3 reads CASSLFYSTRLREEQFF. The CDR3 DNA is TGTGCCAGCAGCTTATTTTATAGCACCCGCCTGAGGGAAGAGCAGTTCTTC. The full variable domain, in which reference TRBV7-3 and TRBJ2-1 provide the parts outside the CDR3, is GAGVSQTPSNKVTEKGKYVELRCDPISGHTALYWYRQSLGQGPEFLIYFQGTGAADDSGLPNDRFFAVRPEGSVSTLKIQRTERGDSAVYLCASSLFYSTRLREEQFFGPGTRLTVL.

This clonotype was recorded a few times. The rearrangement uses TRBV2 and TRBJ2-7; weak D call: TRBD2 (6 bases). The V end lost 1 base, the J end lost 7 bases, and 17 bases lay between the germline ends. The CDR3 loop spans 15 amino acids. CDR1 is SNHLY and CDR2 is FYNNEI in the germline V gene. The CDR3 loop is CASSEGGGLGGEQYF. In DNA form, the CDR3 reads TGTGCCAGCAGTGAAGGCGGCGGGCTGGGAGGAGAGCAGTACTTC.

The V gene is TRBV27, the J gene TRBJ1-6; D is unclear. The CDR3 is 14 amino acids. V dropped 2 bases and J dropped 15 bases, with 17 bases sitting between them. Germline CDR1 MNHEY, CDR2 SMNVEV (reference sequence). CDR3 DNA: TGTGCCAGCAGTTTACGTGTGTGGGGTGACGGCCTCCACTTT. Protein: CASSLRVWGDGLHF.

The J gene is TRBJ1-4, the V gene TRBV7-9, with D unresolved. The CDR3 extends over 15 amino acids. Germline lookup yields CDR1 SEHNR and CDR2 FQNEAQ (reference sequence). The V and J ends lost 5 bases and 0 bases respectively, with 10 bases between them. The CDR3 sequence: CASSIEGATNEKLFF. CDR3 in DNA: TGTGCCAGCAGCATCGAGGGAGCAACTAATGAAAAACTGTTTTTT. Together with reference TRBV7-9 and TRBJ1-4, the CDR3 gives the full variable domain: DTGVSQNPRHKITKRGQNVTFRCDPISEHNRLYWYRQTLGQGPEFLTYFQNEAQLEKSRLLSDRFSAERPKGSFSTLEIQRTEQGDSAMYLCASSIEGATNEKLFFGSGTQLSVL.

V gene TRBV7-9 combines with J gene TRBJ2-1; either TRBD1 or TRBD2 may fit D (6 bases each). Germline loops: CDR1 SEHNR, CDR2 FQNEAQ (reference sequence). The V end was cut by 7 bases, the J end by 4 bases, with 11 bases between. CDR3 length equals 13 residues. In nucleotides, the CDR3 is TGTGCCAGCACGGCGGGACAATACAATGAGCAGTTCTTC. Translation: CASTAGQYNEQFF.

This clonotype was counted a few times. The chain combines TRBV11-2 with TRBJ2-1, with D perhaps matching TRBD2 (5 bases). This CDR3 contains 13 residues. The germline V gene encodes CDR1 SGHAT and CDR2 FQNNGV. V shed 5 bases and J shed 8 bases, with 13 bases lying between them. The CDR3 is CASSPGLPYEQFF. As DNA, the CDR3 is TGTGCCAGCAGCCCAGGACTCCCGTATGAGCAGTTCTTC.

This clonotype was found many times. The J gene is TRBJ2-7, the V gene TRBV7-2, with D possibly being TRBD2 (6 bases). CDR1 and CDR2 (germline): SGHTA, FQGNSA. Trimming shortened V by 5 bases and J by 1 base, and 18 bases separated the two germline ends. CDR3 size: 16 residues. In DNA, the CDR3 is TGTGCCAGCAGCCGCACAGGAGGGAAAAGTTCCTACGAGCAGTACTTC. Encoded protein: CASSRTGGKSSYEQYF.

The gene calls are TRBV7-2 and TRBJ2-7, with no clear D. Trimming cost V 0 bases and J 5 bases, with 14 bases left between them. From germline, CDR1 is SGHTA and CDR2 FQGNSA. This CDR3 is 15 amino acids long. The CDR3 coding sequence is TGTGCCAGCAGCTTAGCGGGTCGGAGTCCCAACGAGCAGTACTTC. Its translation is CASSLAGRSPNEQYF.

This clonotype was recorded many times. DNA for the CDR3: TGTGCCAGCAGCACATACGGGGAGGGGGCAGGGCAGCCCCAGCATTTT. This encodes CASSTYGEGAGQPQHF. The chain links TRBV7-8 to TRBJ1-5; TRBD1 matches 7 bases. V gave up 5 bases and J gave up 7 bases; unmatched junction bases: 14. The V gene's germline CDR1 is SGHVS and CDR2 FQNEAQ. CDR3 length: 16 amino acids.

The genes are TRBV6-2 or TRBV6-3 and TRBJ2-2; D remains ambiguous. The germline V gene encodes CDR1 MNHEY and CDR2 SVGEGT. V was cut by 2 bases and J by 9 bases, with 7 bases left in between. The CDR3 totals 12 residues. In DNA form, the CDR3 reads TGTGCCAGCAGTTACCAAGGGAGGGAGCTGTTTTTT. Amino acids: CASSYQGRELFF.

This clonotype turned up a few times. The chain recombines TRBV7-2 with TRBJ1-5; 7 bases align to TRBD1. The CDR3 is 16 amino acids. The germline CDR1 and CDR2 sequences are SGHTA and FQGNSA. The trim removed 5 bases at V and 0 bases at J, leaving 7 bases unmatched. The CDR3 DNA follows: TGTGCCAGCAGCCTCCGACAGGGAAATAGCAATCAGCCCCAGCATTTT. It yields the protein CASSLRQGNSNQPQHF.

This clonotype showed up just a few times. V gene TRBV4-2 combines with J gene TRBJ2-3, with D perhaps TRBD1 (5 bases). Trimming left V 1 base short and J 4 bases short, with 15 bases between. Germline lookup yields CDR1 LGHNA and CDR2 YNFKEQ. This CDR3 is built from 16 residues. The CDR3 DNA is TGTGCCAGCAGCCAAGGGGGCTTTCAAGACGCAGATACGCAGTATTTT. Translation: CASSQGGFQDADTQYF.

Only a few counts were recorded for this clonotype. V and J are TRBV6-2 or TRBV6-3 and TRBJ2-7; D is unclear. This CDR3 is 13 amino acids long. Germline V CDR1 and CDR2: MNHEY, SVGEGT. V was shortened by 5 bases and J by 7 bases, with 15 bases between the two germline ends. CDR3: CASSLEWAGEQYV. The CDR3 DNA follows: TGTGCCAGCAGTCTGGAGTGGGCCGGGGAGCAGTACGTC.

The gene calls are TRBV7-9 and TRBJ2-2, with D maybe TRBD2 (6 bases). The CDR3 extends over 19 amino acids. V lost 5 bases, J lost 0 bases, and 22 bases lay in between. The germline CDR1 and CDR2 sequences are SEHNR and FQNEAQ (reference sequence). CDR3 sequence (DNA): TGTGCCAGCAGCGGATCCCTGTGGAGGGAAACCGCGAACACCGGGGAGCTGTTTTTT. Residues: CASSGSLWRETANTGELFF.

This clonotype was counted between two and nine times. The V and J genes are TRBV6-2 or TRBV6-3 and TRBJ2-7; D might be TRBD2 (5 bases). CDR1 is MNHEY, CDR2 SVGEGT, per germline. This CDR3 comprises 14 residues. The V end was cut by 3 bases, the J end by 0 bases, with 9 bases between. CDR3 protein: CASSYRRNSYEQYV. CDR3 nucleotides: TGTGCCAGCAGTTATAGGAGGAACTCCTACGAGCAGTACGTC.

This clonotype was detected only a few times. This chain joins TRBV9 and TRBJ2-1; 7 bases align to TRBD2. Germline CDR1 SGDLS, CDR2 YYNGEE. This CDR3 region has 18 residues. V lost 9 bases, J lost 5 bases, and 23 bases stayed unmatched. The CDR3 here is CANPGVGGGPFGDNEQFF. CDR3 coding DNA: TGTGCCAACCCCGGAGTTGGGGGAGGGCCTTTTGGAGACAATGAGCAGTTCTTC.

The chain is built from TRBV4-1 and TRBJ2-1, with D perhaps TRBD1 or TRBD2 (5 bases each). The V gene's germline CDR1 is MGHRA and CDR2 YSYEKL. V was cut by 3 bases and J by 9 bases, with 21 bases left in between. This CDR3 region has 16 residues. The CDR3 loop reads CASSQDLGTPRVEQFF. As DNA, the CDR3 is TGCGCCAGCAGCCAGGACCTCGGGACCCCCCGGGTTGAGCAGTTCTTC.